This entry is about one TCR beta chain. The sample holds a few counts of this clonotype. Its binding antigen is unknown. Base-call qualities are not available, and no considerably larger clone is one nucleotide away. This sample is part of a study of blood T cells in healthy people across ages (dated by TCRdb to between 2014 and 2017). Describing the broader study: In model experiments, roughly one uniquely barcoded TCR beta cDNA molecule per two T cells was captured by template switching. Donors were grouped into four age groups: young (average approximately 15 years), middle-aged (roughly 37), aged (around 56) and long-lived (just over 80). Using the same blood draw, the study looked at two additional independent replicas of 1 million unique cDNA reads for two donors, one aged 18 to 30 and the other aged 80 or older. Using deep sequencing normalized with unique cDNA molecular identifiers, the study measured how TCR beta repertoire diversity changes with age. Donors of different ages were randomly distributed across sequencing lanes to avoid experimental bias. The investigation overall reported the following: As age increased, observed TCR beta diversity per million T cells dropped in a roughly linear way, and a significant reduction was already evident by age 40. Compared with the aged group, the long-lived group had more naive CD4+ T cells, fewer expanded clones and increased TCR diversity, suggesting age selection. A strong correlation was found between observed TCR beta diversity and the percentage of naive T cells measured by flow cytometry. Because profiling used bulk unsorted PBMCs, naive and antigen-experienced compartments could not be compared conclusively. Total diversity estimates from one million sequenced T cells were considered lower bounds and underestimates. Because the CMV infection status of the donors was unknown, age-related changes in expanded clonotypes may potentially have been confounded.

The 39 donors, aged about 6 to 95 years, were systemically healthy Caucasian individuals from Russia. About 10 milliliters of peripheral blood were drawn from each donor into EDTA-treated Vacutainer tubes. Ficoll-Paque density-gradient centrifugation was used to isolate PBMCs, with at least 6.5 million per sample. Trizol reagent was used to extract total RNA from the PBMCs, yielding at least 6 micrograms per sample. The percentages of naive CD45RAhigh/CD27high T cells were determined by flow cytometry on a PBMC aliquot from every donor. Library preparation used 5' RACE. TCRdb shows the sequencer as Illumina HiSeq 2500. A second PCR of about 7 to 12 cycles was performed with a sample-barcoded 5' primer and a J-beta primer mix. A template-switch 5' adaptor carrying 12 random nucleotides introduced a unique molecular identifier onto each TCR beta cDNA molecule. Each sample yielded at least 3 million CDR3-containing paired-end reads. The Mint cDNA synthesis kit, primed by a TRBC-specific oligonucleotide, was used to synthesize first-strand cDNA from all RNA. After uracil-DNA glycosylase treatment, a first 18-cycle PCR used universal primers M1SS and BC2_uni_R on all cDNA. The authors processed their data as follows. For normalization, 1 million high-quality reads, each with a distinct molecular identifier, were randomly selected from each sample. Instead of being binned into consensus sequences, reads that shared molecular identifiers were thrown out. MiTCR, run with a Q25 quality threshold and the strictest error-elimination algorithm, handled CDR3 identification, clonotype clustering and error correction. A nonparametric unseen species model using Euler transformation provided a lower-bound estimate of total TCR beta diversity. TCRdb itself trimmed the public reads at Q25 with fastp, ran MiXCR and retained productive beta chains. A single entry per CDR3 protein holds the most common genes and DNA from its merged rows. The V and J calls here are based on TCRdb, not the publication. Counted in this sample were hundreds of thousands of distinct CDR3 sequences; under 45% of them appeared once. The top ten clones comprise roughly a fifth of the sample.

V is trimmed back by 6 bases and J by 6 bases, and the junction contains 10 bases that no gene match accounts for. CDR1 is given as DFQATT and CDR2 as SNEGSKA, both from the germline V gene (reference sequence). The cysteine opens and the phenylalanine closes a CDR3 of 16 amino acids. The sequence is cut down to CDR3 DNA, 48 bases in frame from base 1. The source is a man aged 55 to 70 in good health. The chain was built from TRBV20-1 and TRBJ2-1; 14 bases in between match TRBD2. Sequenced sample: blood. The bases are TGCAGTGCGGCCGGCGGACTAGCGGGGGGTCTCAATGAGCAGTTCTTC. This translates into CSAAGGLAGGLNEQFF.